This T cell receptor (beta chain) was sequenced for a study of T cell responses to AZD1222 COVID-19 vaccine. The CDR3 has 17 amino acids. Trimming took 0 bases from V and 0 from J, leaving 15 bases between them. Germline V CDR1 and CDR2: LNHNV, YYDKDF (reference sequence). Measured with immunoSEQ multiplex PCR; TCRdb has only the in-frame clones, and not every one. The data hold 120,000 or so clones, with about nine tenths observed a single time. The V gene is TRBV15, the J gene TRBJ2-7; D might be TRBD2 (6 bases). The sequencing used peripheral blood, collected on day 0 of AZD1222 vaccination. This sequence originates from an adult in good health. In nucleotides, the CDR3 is TGTGCCACCAGCAGAGACCTGGCGGGGACTTTCTCCTACGAGCAGTACTTC. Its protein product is CATSRDLAGTFSYEQYF.